One and the same sample provided the 22 T cell receptor beta chains below, sequenced in a study of blood T cell repertoires in COVID-19. Clones were sequenced by immunoSEQ multiplex PCR, and TCRdb holds only the in-frame ones, with some missing. The sample has approximately 200,000 clones, about 95% seen once; the top ten hold 0.6% to 0.9%. Sequences were obtained from peripheral blood. These TCRs come from a man aged 30 to 39 with COVID-19, enrolled during active disease.

The V gene is TRBV27, the J gene TRBJ1-1, with 10 bases that match TRBD1. J gave up 6 bases and V 5 bases, and 3 bases lay outside the gene matches. Germline CDR1 MNHEY, CDR2 SMNVEV (reference sequence). The CDR3 covers 13 residues. The CDR3 sequence is CASSLGQGAEAFF. CDR3 DNA sequence: TGTGCCAGCAGTCTAGGACAGGGGGCTGAAGCTTTCTTT.

This chain joins TRBV27 and TRBJ1-5; the D gene is possibly TRBD1 (5 bases). This CDR3 has 14 amino acids. Germline V gives CDR1 MNHEY, CDR2 SMNVEV (reference sequence). The germline V and J ends were trimmed by 3 bases and 7 bases, with 13 bases remaining between them. The CDR3 protein is CASSLKSGGQPQHF. Written as DNA, the CDR3 is TGTGCCAGCAGTTTGAAGTCGGGGGGGCAGCCCCAGCATTTT.

V and J are TRBV3-1 (or the pseudogene TRBV3-2) and TRBJ2-1; 9 bases align to TRBD2. The CDR3 covers 16 residues. With 0 bases clipped from V and 7 bases from J, the junction kept 7 bases outside the gene matches. Germline assignment: CDR1 LGHDT and CDR2 YNNKEL (reference sequence). The CDR3 region is CASSQDFGGGANEQFF. CDR3 nucleotide sequence: TGTGCCAGCAGCCAAGACTTTGGCGGGGGGGCGAATGAGCAGTTCTTC.

The V call is TRBV10-3, the J call TRBJ2-3; D gene uncertain. The V and J ends lost 3 bases and 6 bases respectively, with 10 bases between them. This CDR3 comprises 13 residues. The V gene's germline CDR1 is ENHRY and CDR2 SYGVKD. CDR3 region: CAISESPGDTQYF. The DNA of the CDR3 is TGTGCCATCAGTGAATCGCCCGGGGATACGCAGTATTTT.

The V and J genes are TRBV7-3 and TRBJ2-1; TRBD1 aligns across 9 bases. Germline V gene sequence: CDR1 SGHTA, CDR2 FQGTGA. The V and J ends lost 5 bases and 7 bases, in that order; junction bases with no gene match: 6. The length of the CDR3 is 14 residues. The chain's CDR3 is CASSPDRGINEQFF. The CDR3 DNA reads as TGTGCCAGCAGCCCGGACAGGGGTATAAATGAGCAGTTCTTC.

The CDR3 bases are TGTGCCTGGAGTGTACAAGGGGGCGGTCAGCCCCAGCATTTT. It codes for CAWSVQGGGQPQHF. The chain joins TRBV30 to TRBJ1-5, with 7 bases aligning to TRBD1. V was pared by 0 bases and J by 6 bases, with 5 bases of the junction left unmatched. In germline, CDR1 is GTSNPN, CDR2 SVGIG (reference sequence). The CDR3 runs 14 residues.

The CDR3 DNA reads as TGTGCCAGCAGCCATACGCCGGGACTAGCGGGGGAGTCCGGGGAGCTGTTTTTT. Its protein is CASSHTPGLAGESGELFF. The chain employs TRBV3-1 (or the pseudogene TRBV3-2) and TRBJ2-2, with 14 bases matching TRBD2. Germline CDR1 is LGHDT and CDR2 is YNNKEL (reference sequence). Unmatched junction bases numbered 9, after V lost 3 bases and J lost 6 bases. The CDR3 covers 18 residues.

The gene calls are TRBV3-1 (or the pseudogene TRBV3-2) and TRBJ1-6; no clear D. The CDR3 is 15 amino acids. Trimming left V 1 base short and J 8 bases short, with 12 bases between. Germline CDR1 reads LGHDT; CDR2 reads YNNKEL (reference sequence). CDR3 bases: TGTGCCAGCAGCCAAGTTGCCAGTGGAGATTCACCCCTCCACTTT. It is translated as CASSQVASGDSPLHF.

The chain is built from TRBV5-1 and TRBJ1-5; TRBD1 matches at 7 bases. Germline V CDR1 and CDR2: SGHRS, YFSETQ. This CDR3 has 15 amino acids. Trimming removed 2 bases from V and 3 bases from J; junction bases left unmatched: 5. CDR3 DNA: TGCGCCAGCAGCTTAACAGGGGCCAACAATCAGCCCCAGCATTTT. Protein sequence: CASSLTGANNQPQHF.

The V and J genes are TRBV7-9 and TRBJ2-1, with TRBD2 identical over 16 bases. There are 19 residues in the CDR3. With V trimmed by 4 bases and J by 2 bases, 8 bases remained unmatched. Germline values: CDR1 SEHNR, CDR2 FQNEAQ (reference sequence). The CDR3 coding sequence is TGTGCCAGCAGCTCCGGGACTAGCGGGGGGGCATTTACCTACAATGAGCAGTTCTTC. The encoded protein is CASSSGTSGGAFTYNEQFF.

This chain connects TRBV10-3 to TRBJ1-5, with a tentative D call TRBD1 (6 bases). Germline assignment: CDR1 ENHRY and CDR2 SYGVKD. The germline V and J ends were trimmed by 0 bases and 2 bases, with 8 bases remaining between them. The CDR3 extends over 15 amino acids. Written as DNA, the CDR3 is TGTGCCATCAGTGAGTCGGCAGGGGGCAATCAGCCCCAGCATTTT. Protein: CAISESAGGNQPQHF.

DNA of the CDR3: TGTGCCAGCAGCCAAGAGGTGGTAGCGGGGGCACCTAGCTCCTACAATGAGCAGTTCTTC. This sequence encodes CASSQEVVAGAPSSYNEQFF. This chain joins TRBV4-2 and TRBJ2-1, with TRBD2 identical over 9 bases. Germline V lookup: CDR1 LGHNA, CDR2 YNFKEQ. The CDR3 spans 20 residues. V gave up 0 bases and J gave up 0 bases; unmatched junction bases: 12.

The DNA for the CDR3 is TGTGCCAGGTCCGTGGGAGGGAGCTCTAACTATGGCTACACCTTC. It translates to CARSVGGSSNYGYTF. This chain uses TRBV2 with TRBJ1-2, with D unclear. This CDR3 has 15 amino acids. Germline V lookup: CDR1 SNHLY, CDR2 FYNNEI. Trimming pared 9 bases from V and 0 bases from J, leaving 17 bases between.

This chain uses TRBV4-2 with TRBJ1-5; possible D gene TRBD1, 6 bases. The CDR3 runs to 16 residues. Germline CDR1 and CDR2: LGHNA and YNFKEQ. Trimming pared 4 bases from V and 0 bases from J, leaving 13 bases between. CDR3 region: CASSREQGYSNQPQHF. As DNA, the CDR3 is TGTGCCAGCAGCCGGGAACAGGGTTATAGCAATCAGCCCCAGCATTTT.

The CDR3 sequence is CATLRDRAAEQYF. Here the CDR3 DNA reads TGTGCCACCCTAAGGGACAGGGCGGCCGAGCAGTACTTC. The chain recombines TRBV6-5 with TRBJ2-7; 9 bases map to TRBD1. Germline CDR1 MNHEY, CDR2 SVGAGI. The CDR3 has 13 residues. V lost 10 bases and J lost 6; bases outside the gene matches: 10.

This chain links TRBV29-1 with TRBJ2-1; the D gene is possibly TRBD2 (6 bases). In germline, CDR1 is SQVTM, CDR2 ANQGSEA. This CDR3 spans 16 amino acids. Trimming removed 0 bases at V and 3 bases at J, with 15 bases between. The CDR3 sequence is CSVEDRLGGFYNEQFF. The CDR3 nucleotides are TGCAGCGTTGAAGACCGTCTCGGGGGATTCTACAATGAGCAGTTCTTC.

J is TRBJ2-3 and V is TRBV5-4, with 10 bases lining up with TRBD1. The V segment lost 0 bases and the J segment 2 bases; nucleotides outside the gene matches: 3. This CDR3 spans 16 amino acids. Per germline, CDR1 SGHNT and CDR2 YYREEE (reference sequence). The CDR3 region has the DNA TGTGCCAGCAGCTTGGGACAGGGGGCCCACACAGATACGCAGTATTTT. Amino acid sequence: CASSLGQGAHTDTQYF.

This chain uses TRBV6-2 or TRBV6-3 with TRBJ1-2; 10 positions match TRBD1. This CDR3 comprises 15 residues. The V segment lost 2 bases and the J segment 7 bases; nucleotides outside the gene matches: 7. CDR1 is MNHEY, CDR2 SVGEGT, per germline. The CDR3 nucleotides read TGTGCCAGCAGTTACAGCGACAGGGGGCTTGGTGGCTACACCTTC. It encodes CASSYSDRGLGGYTF.

The chain links TRBV7-9 to TRBJ2-3, with a weak D call TRBD1 (5 bases). In germline, CDR1 is SEHNR, CDR2 FQNEAQ (reference sequence). The ends were cut back, 5 bases at V and 2 bases at J, with 11 bases in the middle. CDR3 length equals 14 residues. The CDR3 DNA follows: TGTGCCAGCAGCCAATTGGGGCTCACAGATACGCAGTATTTT. Its translation is CASSQLGLTDTQYF.

V is TRBV6-1 and J is TRBJ1-3, with no clear D. CDR3 length equals 15 residues. Trimming stripped 2 bases from V and 0 bases from J, with 8 bases between. Germline lookup yields CDR1 MNHNS and CDR2 SASEGT. CDR3 nucleotides: TGTGCCAGCAGTGAAATGGCCCGCTCTGGAAACACCATATATTTT. As protein: CASSEMARSGNTIYF.

The chain combines TRBV3-1 (or the pseudogene TRBV3-2) with TRBJ1-2; 10 positions agree with TRBD1. The ends lost 0 bases at V and 6 bases at J; junction bases unmatched: 4. This CDR3 contains 15 residues. From germline, CDR1 is LGHDT and CDR2 YNNKEL (reference sequence). CDR3 amino acids: CASSQETGTGDGYTF. In DNA form, the CDR3 reads TGTGCCAGCAGCCAAGAAACCGGGACAGGGGATGGCTACACCTTC.

The CDR3 is CASSPGRGAFVPEQYF. The CDR3 nucleotides are TGTGCCAGCTCCCCCGGGAGGGGGGCATTTGTTCCCGAGCAGTACTTC. This chain joins TRBV18 and TRBJ2-7; TRBD2 aligns across 8 bases. The germline CDR1 and CDR2 sequences are KGHSH and LQKENI. The CDR3 sequence is 16 residues long. J gave up 6 bases and V 6 bases, and 16 bases lay outside the gene matches.